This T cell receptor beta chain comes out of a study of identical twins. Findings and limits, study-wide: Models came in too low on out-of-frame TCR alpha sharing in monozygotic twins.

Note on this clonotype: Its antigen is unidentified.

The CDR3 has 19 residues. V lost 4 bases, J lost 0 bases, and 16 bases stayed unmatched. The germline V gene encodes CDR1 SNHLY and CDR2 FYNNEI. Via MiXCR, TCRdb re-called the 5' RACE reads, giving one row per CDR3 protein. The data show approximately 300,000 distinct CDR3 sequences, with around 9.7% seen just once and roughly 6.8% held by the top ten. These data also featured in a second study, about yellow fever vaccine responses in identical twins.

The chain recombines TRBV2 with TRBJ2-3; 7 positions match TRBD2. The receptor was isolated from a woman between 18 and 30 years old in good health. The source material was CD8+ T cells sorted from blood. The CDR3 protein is CASSGARRGSPSSTDTQYF. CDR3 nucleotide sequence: TGTGCCAGCAGTGGAGCGCGGCGGGGGAGTCCATCTAGCACAGATACGCAGTATTTT.